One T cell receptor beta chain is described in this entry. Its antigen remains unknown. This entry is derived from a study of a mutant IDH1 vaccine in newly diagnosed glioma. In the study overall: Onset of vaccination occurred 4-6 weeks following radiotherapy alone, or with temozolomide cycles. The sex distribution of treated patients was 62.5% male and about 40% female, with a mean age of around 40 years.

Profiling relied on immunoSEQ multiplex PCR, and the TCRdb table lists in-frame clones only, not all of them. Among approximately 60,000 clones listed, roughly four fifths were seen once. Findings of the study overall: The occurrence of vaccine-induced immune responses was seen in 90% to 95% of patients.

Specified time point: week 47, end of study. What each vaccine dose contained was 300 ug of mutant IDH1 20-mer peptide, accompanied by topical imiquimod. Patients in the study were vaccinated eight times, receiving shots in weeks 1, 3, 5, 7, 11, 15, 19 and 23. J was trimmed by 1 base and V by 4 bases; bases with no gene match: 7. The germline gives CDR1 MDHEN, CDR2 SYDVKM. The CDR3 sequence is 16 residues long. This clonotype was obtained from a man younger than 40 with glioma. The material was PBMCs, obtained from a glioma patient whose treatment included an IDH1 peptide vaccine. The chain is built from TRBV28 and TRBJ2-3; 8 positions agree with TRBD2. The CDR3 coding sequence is TGTGCCAGCAGTTCGCTAGCGGGCGCGGGCACAGATACGCAGTATTTT. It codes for CASSSLAGAGTDTQYF.